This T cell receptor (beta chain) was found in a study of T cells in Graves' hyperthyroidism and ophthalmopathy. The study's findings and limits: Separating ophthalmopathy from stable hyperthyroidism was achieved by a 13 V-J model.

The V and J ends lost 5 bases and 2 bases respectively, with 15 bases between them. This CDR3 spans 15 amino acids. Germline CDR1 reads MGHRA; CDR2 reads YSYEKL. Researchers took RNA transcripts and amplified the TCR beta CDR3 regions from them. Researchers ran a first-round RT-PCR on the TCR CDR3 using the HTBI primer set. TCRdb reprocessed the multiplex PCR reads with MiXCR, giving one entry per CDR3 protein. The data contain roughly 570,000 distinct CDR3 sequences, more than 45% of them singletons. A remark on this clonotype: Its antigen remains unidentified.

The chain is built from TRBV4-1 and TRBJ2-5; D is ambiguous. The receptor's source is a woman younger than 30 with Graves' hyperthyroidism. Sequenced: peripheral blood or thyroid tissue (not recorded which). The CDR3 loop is CASSFVPPGQETQYF. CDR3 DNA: TGCGCCAGCAGCTTCGTACCCCCCGGACAAGAGACCCAGTACTTC.